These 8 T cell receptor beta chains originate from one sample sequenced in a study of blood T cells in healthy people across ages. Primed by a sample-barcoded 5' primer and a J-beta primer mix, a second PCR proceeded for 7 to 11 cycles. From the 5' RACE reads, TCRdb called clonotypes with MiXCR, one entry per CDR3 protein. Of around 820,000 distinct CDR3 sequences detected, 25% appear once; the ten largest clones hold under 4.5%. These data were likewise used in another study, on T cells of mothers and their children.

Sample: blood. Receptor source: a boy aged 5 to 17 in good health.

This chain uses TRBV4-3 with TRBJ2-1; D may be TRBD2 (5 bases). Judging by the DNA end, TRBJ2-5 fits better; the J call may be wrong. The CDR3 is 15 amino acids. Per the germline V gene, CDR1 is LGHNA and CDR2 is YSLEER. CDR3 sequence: CASSRDRVRGETQYF. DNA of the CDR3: TGCGCCAGCAGCCGAGATAGGGTGAGAGGGGAGACCCAGTACTTC.

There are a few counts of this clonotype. CDR3 protein: CASWEQGSYGYTF. In DNA form, the CDR3 reads TGCGCCAGCTGGGAACAGGGTAGCTATGGCTACACCTTC. The chain carries TRBV5-1 and TRBJ1-2; D perhaps matches TRBD1 (6 bases). V lost 7 bases and J 4 bases, leaving 14 bases between the germline ends. CDR3 length equals 13 residues. Germline CDR1 and CDR2: SGHRS and YFSETQ.

The CDR3 loop reads CSVPGQNTEAFF. In DNA, the CDR3 is TGCAGCGTTCCGGGCCAGAACACTGAAGCTTTCTTT. This chain links TRBV29-1 with TRBJ1-1; D is unclear. The CDR3 covers 12 residues. In germline, CDR1 is SQVTM, CDR2 ANQGSEA. Trimming left V 5 bases short and J 1 base short, with 8 bases between.

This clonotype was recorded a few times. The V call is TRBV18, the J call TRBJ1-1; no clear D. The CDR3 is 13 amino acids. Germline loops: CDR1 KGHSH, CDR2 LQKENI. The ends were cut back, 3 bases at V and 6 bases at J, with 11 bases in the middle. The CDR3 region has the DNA TGTGCCAGCTCACCGCACGCTACTGCTGAAGCTTTCTTT. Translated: CASSPHATAEAFF.

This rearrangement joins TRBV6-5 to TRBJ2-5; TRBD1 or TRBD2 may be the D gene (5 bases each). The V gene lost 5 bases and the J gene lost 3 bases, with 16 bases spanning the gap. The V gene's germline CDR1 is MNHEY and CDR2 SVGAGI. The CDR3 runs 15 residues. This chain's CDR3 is CASSPREGPKETQYF. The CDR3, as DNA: TGTGCCAGCAGTCCGCGCGAGGGGCCGAAAGAGACCCAGTACTTC.

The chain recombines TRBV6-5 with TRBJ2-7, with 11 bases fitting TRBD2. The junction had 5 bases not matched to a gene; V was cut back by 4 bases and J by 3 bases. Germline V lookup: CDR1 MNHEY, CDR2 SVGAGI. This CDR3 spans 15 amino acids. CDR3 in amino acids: CASSWATSGSYEQYF. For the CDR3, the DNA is TGTGCCAGCAGTTGGGCCACTAGCGGGAGCTACGAGCAGTACTTC.

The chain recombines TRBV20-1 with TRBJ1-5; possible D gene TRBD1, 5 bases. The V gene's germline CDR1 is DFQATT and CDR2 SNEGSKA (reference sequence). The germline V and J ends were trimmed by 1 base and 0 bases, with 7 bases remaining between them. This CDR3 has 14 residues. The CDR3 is CSARAGTSNQPQHF. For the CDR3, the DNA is TGCAGTGCTAGAGCAGGGACTAGCAATCAGCCCCAGCATTTT.

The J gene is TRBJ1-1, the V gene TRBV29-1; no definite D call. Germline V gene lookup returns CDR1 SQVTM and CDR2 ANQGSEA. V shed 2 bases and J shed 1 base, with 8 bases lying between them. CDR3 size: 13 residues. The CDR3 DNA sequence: TGCAGCGTTGAAAACGAGGGGAACACTGAAGCTTTCTTT. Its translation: CSVENEGNTEAFF. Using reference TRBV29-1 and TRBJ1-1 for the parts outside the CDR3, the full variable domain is SAVISQKPSRDICQRGTSLTIQCQVDSQVTMMFWYRQQPGQSLTLIATANQGSEATYESGFVIDKFPISRPNLTFSTLTVSNMSPEDSSIYLCSVENEGNTEAFFGQGTRLTVV.